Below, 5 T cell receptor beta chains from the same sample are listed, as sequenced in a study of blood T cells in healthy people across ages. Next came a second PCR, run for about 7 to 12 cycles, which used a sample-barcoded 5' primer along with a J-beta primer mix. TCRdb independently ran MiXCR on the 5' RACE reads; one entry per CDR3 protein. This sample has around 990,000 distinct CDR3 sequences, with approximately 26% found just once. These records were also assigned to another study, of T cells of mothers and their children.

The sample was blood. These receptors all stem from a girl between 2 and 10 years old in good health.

The CDR3 here is CASSQAASGSGMMTQYF. CDR3 in DNA: TGTGCCAGCAGCCAAGCAGCTAGCGGGAGTGGTATGATGACCCAGTACTTC. The chain links TRBV3-1 to TRBJ2-5; 10 bases line up with TRBD2. CDR3 size: 17 residues. V lost 1 base, J lost 7 bases, and 12 bases stayed unmatched. CDR1 LGHDT and CDR2 YNNKEL come from the germline V gene (reference sequence).

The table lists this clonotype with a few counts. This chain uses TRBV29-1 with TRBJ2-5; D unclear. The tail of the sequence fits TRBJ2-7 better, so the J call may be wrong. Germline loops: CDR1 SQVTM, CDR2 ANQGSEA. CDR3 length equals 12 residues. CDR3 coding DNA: TGCAGCGTCGGTGACCTACTATACGAGCAGTACTTC. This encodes CSVGDLLYEQYF.

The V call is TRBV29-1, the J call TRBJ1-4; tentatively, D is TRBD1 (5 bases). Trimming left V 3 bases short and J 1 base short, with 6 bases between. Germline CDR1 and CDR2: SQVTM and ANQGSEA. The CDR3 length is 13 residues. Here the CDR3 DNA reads TGCAGCGTTGAGACAGTAACTAATGAAAAACTGTTTTTT. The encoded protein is CSVETVTNEKLFF. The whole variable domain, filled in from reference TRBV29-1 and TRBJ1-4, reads SAVISQKPSRDICQRGTSLTIQCQVDSQVTMMFWYRQQPGQSLTLIATANQGSEATYESGFVIDKFPISRPNLTFSTLTVSNMSPEDSSIYLCSVETVTNEKLFFGSGTQLSVL.

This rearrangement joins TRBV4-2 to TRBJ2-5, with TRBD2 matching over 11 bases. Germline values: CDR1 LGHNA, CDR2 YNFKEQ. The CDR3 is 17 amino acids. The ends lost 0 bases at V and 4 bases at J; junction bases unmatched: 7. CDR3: CASSQEGLAGGLETQYF. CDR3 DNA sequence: TGTGCCAGCAGCCAAGAAGGCCTAGCGGGGGGCCTAGAGACCCAGTACTTC.

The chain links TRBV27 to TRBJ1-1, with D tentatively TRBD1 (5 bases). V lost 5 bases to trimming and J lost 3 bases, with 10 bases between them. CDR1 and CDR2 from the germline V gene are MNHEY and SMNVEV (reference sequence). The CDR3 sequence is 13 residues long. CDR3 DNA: TGTGCCAGCAGTCTCCAGGGCCACACTGAAGCTTTCTTT. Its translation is CASSLQGHTEAFF.